This T cell receptor beta chain was captured in a study of T-cell reconstitution after alpha-beta-depleted transplantation in children. Study-level findings and limits: Several hundred expanded graft clones reportedly were the source of alpha-beta T cells about two months after transplant. Newly made T cells mostly supplied T-cell counts and diversity one year after transplant. Several patients had high TCRbeta diversity at day 60; it came from surviving recipient T cells and thymic progenitors.

The CDR3 is made up of 17 amino acids. With 6 bases clipped from V and 0 bases from J, the junction kept 8 bases outside the gene matches. Of note for this clonotype: Its antigen is as yet unknown.

For TCRbeta, the library was prepared with unique molecular identifiers. MiXCR was run by TCRdb on the PCR reads, yielding one entry per CDR3 protein. The sample has around 700,000 distinct CDR3 sequences; around 14% are singletons. The V and J genes are TRBV12-3 or TRBV12-4 and TRBJ2-3; TRBD2 agrees at 11 bases. Sequenced here: PBMCs, sampled before TCRalphabeta/CD19-depleted stem cell transplant. The TCR originated in a girl aged 2 to 9 with congenital amegakaryocytic thrombocytopenia, due to receive a stem cell transplant. The CDR3 DNA reads TGTGCCAGCAGGGCCTTAGCGGGAGGGCCGAGCACAGATACGCAGTATTTT. It yields the protein CASRALAGGPSTDTQYF.